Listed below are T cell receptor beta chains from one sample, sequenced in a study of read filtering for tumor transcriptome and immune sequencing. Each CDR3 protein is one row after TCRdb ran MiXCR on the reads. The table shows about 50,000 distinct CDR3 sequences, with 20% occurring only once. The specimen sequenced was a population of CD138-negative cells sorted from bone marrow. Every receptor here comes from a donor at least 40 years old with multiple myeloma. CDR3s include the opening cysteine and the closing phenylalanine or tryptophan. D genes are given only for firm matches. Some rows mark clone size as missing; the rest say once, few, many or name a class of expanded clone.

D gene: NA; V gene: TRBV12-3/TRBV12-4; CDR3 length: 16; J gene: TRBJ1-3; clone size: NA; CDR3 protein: CASRASRTDTGNTIYF; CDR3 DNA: TGTGCCAGCAGGGCCTCCCGGACGGACACTGGAAACACCATATATTTT
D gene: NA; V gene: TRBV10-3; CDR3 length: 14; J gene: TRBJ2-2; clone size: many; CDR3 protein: CAIIGVPDTGELFF; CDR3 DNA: TGTGCCATCATTGGGGTTCCGGACACCGGGGAGCTGTTTTTT
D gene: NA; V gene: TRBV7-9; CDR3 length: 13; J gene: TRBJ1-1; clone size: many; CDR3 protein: CASSLRGDTEAFF; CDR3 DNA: TGTGCCAGCAGCTTACGTGGTGACACTGAAGCTTTCTTT
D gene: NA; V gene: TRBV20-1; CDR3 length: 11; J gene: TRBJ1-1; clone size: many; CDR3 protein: CSARMNTEAFF; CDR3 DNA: TGCAGTGCTAGAATGAACACTGAAGCTTTCTTT
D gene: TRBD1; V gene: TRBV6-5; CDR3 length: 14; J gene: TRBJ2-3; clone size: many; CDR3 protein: CASSSGQGADTQYF; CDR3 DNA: TGTGCCAGCAGTTCCGGACAGGGGGCAGATACGCAGTATTTT
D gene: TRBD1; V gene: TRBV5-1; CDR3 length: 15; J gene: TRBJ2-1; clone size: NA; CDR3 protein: CASSAGTGVYSEQFF; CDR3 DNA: TGCGCCAGCAGCGCCGGGACAGGGGTCTACAGTGAGCAGTTCTTC
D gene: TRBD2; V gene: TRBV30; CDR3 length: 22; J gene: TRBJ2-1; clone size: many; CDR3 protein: CAWSPISAPVTSGRWSYNEQFF; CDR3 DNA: TGTGCCTGGAGTCCAATATCAGCCCCCGTGACTAGCGGGAGGTGGTCCTACAATGAGCAGTTCTTC
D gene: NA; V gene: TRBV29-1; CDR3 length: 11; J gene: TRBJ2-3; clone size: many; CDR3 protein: CSVGSTDTQYF; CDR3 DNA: TGCAGCGTCGGAAGCACAGATACGCAGTATTTT
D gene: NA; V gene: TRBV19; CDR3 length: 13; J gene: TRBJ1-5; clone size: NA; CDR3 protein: CASSITTDQPQHF; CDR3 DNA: TGTGCCAGTAGTATCACTACAGATCAGCCCCAGCATTTT
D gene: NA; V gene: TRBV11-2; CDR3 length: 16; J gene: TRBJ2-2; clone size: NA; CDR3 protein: CASTLSGGRRTGELVF; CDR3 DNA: TGTGCCAGCACCTTAAGTGGGGGCAGGAGGACCGGGGAGCTGGTTTTT
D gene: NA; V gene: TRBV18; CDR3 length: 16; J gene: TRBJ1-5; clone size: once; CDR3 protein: CASSLSSTGSNQPQHF; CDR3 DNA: TGTGCCAGCTCACTAAGTTCAACTGGAAGCAATCAGCCCCAGCATTTT
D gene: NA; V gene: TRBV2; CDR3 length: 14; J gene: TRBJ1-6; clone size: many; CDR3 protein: CASSGPAGNSPLHF; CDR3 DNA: TGTGCCAGCAGTGGCCCGGCCGGTAATTCACCCCTCCACTTT
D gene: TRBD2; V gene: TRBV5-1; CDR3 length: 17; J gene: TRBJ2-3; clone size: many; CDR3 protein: CASSFLPNSGSRDTQYF; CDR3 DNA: TGCGCCAGCAGCTTTCTACCCAATAGCGGGAGTAGAGATACGCAGTATTTT
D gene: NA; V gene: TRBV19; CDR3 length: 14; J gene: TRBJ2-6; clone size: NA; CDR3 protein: CASSTISGANVLTF; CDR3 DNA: TGTGCCAGTAGTACCATCTCTGGGGCCAACGTCCTGACTTTC
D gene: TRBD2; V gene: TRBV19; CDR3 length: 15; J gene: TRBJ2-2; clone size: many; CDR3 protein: CASMGLATNTGELFF; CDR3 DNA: TGTGCCAGTATGGGACTAGCGACTAACACCGGGGAGCTGTTTTTT
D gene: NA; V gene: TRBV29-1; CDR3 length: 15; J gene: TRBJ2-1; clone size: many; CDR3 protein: CSVEDFRPHGNEQFF; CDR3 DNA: TGCAGCGTTGAAGATTTTAGACCTCATGGCAATGAGCAGTTCTTC
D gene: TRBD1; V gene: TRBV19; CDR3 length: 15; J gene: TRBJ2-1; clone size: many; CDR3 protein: CASSMVGTGGNEQFF; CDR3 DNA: TGTGCCAGTAGTATGGTCGGGACAGGGGGCAATGAGCAGTTCTTC
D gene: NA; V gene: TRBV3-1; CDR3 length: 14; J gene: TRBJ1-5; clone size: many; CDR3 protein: CASSRGVSNQPQHF; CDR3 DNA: TGTGCCAGCAGCCGAGGGGTTAGCAATCAGCCCCAGCATTTT
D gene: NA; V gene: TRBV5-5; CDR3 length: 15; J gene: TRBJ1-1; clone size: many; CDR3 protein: CASSLVGEPNTEAFF; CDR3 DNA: TGTGCCAGCAGCTTAGTAGGAGAGCCGAACACTGAAGCTTTCTTT
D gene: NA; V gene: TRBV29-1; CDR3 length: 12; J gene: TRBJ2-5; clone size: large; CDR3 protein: CSSRGEWETQYF; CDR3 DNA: TGCAGCTCGAGGGGAGAGTGGGAGACCCAGTACTTC
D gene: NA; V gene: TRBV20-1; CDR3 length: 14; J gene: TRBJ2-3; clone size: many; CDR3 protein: CSAGERGSTDTQYF; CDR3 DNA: TGCAGTGCCGGGGAGCGCGGGAGCACAGATACGCAGTATTTT
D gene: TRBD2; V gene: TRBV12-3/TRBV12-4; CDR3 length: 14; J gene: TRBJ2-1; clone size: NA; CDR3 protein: CATYGTSGDNEQFF; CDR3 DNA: TGTGCCACATACGGGACTAGCGGAGACAATGAGCAGTTCTTC